Shown below are 25 T cell receptor beta chains from a single sample sequenced in a study of CD8 T cells in ankylosing spondylitis. TCRdb processed the 5' RACE reads anew with MiXCR; each CDR3 protein has one entry. The data contain just over 150,000 distinct CDR3 sequences, about 18% of them singletons. Sequenced material: blood, either unsorted or a sorted T cell fraction (not recorded which). Receptors originate from a male donor with ankylosing spondylitis or in good health (not recorded which).

V and J are TRBV20-1 and TRBJ2-5; no definite D call. Trimming removed 0 bases from V and 5 bases from J, with 13 bases in between. Germline V gives CDR1 DFQATT, CDR2 SNEGSKA (reference sequence). CDR3 length: 14 amino acids. The CDR3 sequence is CSARDQRGRETQYF. Here the CDR3 DNA reads TGCAGTGCTAGAGATCAGCGAGGTCGGGAGACCCAGTACTTC.

CDR3 nucleotide sequence: TGTGCCAGTAGCCGGCTAAGCCGCCGCGATCAGCCCCAGCATTTT. Residues: CASSRLSRRDQPQHF. The gene calls are TRBV19 and TRBJ1-5; no definite D call. Germline CDR1 LNHDA, CDR2 SQIVND (reference sequence). V lost 6 bases and J 5 bases, leaving 17 bases between the germline ends. CDR3 length: 15 residues.

Ten or more counts support this clonotype. The chain couples TRBV28 to TRBJ1-1, with a tentative D call TRBD1 (6 bases). V lost 3 bases, J lost 2 bases, and 16 bases lay in between. Germline values: CDR1 MDHEN, CDR2 SYDVKM. The CDR3 is made up of 16 amino acids. DNA of the CDR3: TGTGCCAGCAGTTTTGGCAGGGGCAGGGTCAACACTGAAGCTTTCTTT. Encoded protein: CASSFGRGRVNTEAFF. Full variable domain (missing parts from reference TRBV28 and TRBJ1-1): DVKVTQSSRYLVKRTGEKVFLECVQDMDHENMFWYRQDPGLGLRLIYFSYDVKMKEKGDIPEGYSVSREKKERFSLILESASTNQTSMYLCASSFGRGRVNTEAFFGQGTRLTVV.

This clonotype was recorded many times. The chain joins TRBV5-1 to TRBJ1-4; D remains ambiguous. Trimming took off 2 bases at V and 8 bases at J, with 13 bases between the two ends. CDR3 length: 14 residues. Per germline, CDR1 SGHRS and CDR2 YFSETQ. Here the CDR3 reads CASSFGSAREKLFF. The CDR3 bases are TGCGCCAGCAGCTTCGGCTCCGCCCGGGAAAAACTGTTTTTT.

This clonotype showed up many times. The gene calls are TRBV29-1 and TRBJ1-1; 9 bases line up with TRBD1. CDR1 and CDR2 (germline): SQVTM, ANQGSEA. After removal of 4 bases from V and 3 bases from J, the junction contained 3 bases not matched to a gene. There are 13 residues in the CDR3. CDR3 residues: CSVVRTGDTEAFF. CDR3 DNA: TGCAGCGTTGTACGGACAGGGGACACTGAAGCTTTCTTT.

The table lists this clonotype with a few counts. The chain is built from TRBV12-3 or TRBV12-4 and TRBJ2-2; TRBD2 matches 8 bases. The ends lost 0 bases at V and 0 bases at J; junction bases unmatched: 6. CDR3 length: 18 amino acids. The CDR3 nucleotides are TGTGCCAGCAGTTTAGCAACGGGAGGGCCCCCGAACACCGGGGAGCTGTTTTTT. As protein: CASSLATGGPPNTGELFF.

The chain employs TRBV5-1 and TRBJ2-1; D perhaps matches TRBD2 (6 bases). The V end lost 3 bases, the J end lost 4 bases, and 14 bases lay between the germline ends. The V gene's germline CDR1 is SGHRS and CDR2 YFSETQ. The CDR3 consists of 15 residues. CDR3 region: CASSSWVGGYNEQFF. The DNA for the CDR3 is TGCGCCAGCAGCTCTTGGGTGGGGGGATACAATGAGCAGTTCTTC.

The chain is built from TRBV29-1 and TRBJ2-1; 7 bases agree with TRBD2. Germline V lookup: CDR1 SQVTM, CDR2 ANQGSEA. V shed 0 bases, J shed 4 bases, and the junction held 12 bases outside the gene matches. The CDR3 spans 17 residues. CDR3 amino acids: CSVEDRRVSGAYNEQFF. The CDR3, as DNA: TGCAGCGTTGAAGATCGACGGGTCAGCGGGGCATACAATGAGCAGTTCTTC.

This chain joins TRBV20-1 and TRBJ1-5; D is unresolved. V gave up 5 bases and J gave up 6 bases, with 17 bases separating them. Per the germline V gene, CDR1 is DFQATT and CDR2 is SNEGSKA (reference sequence). The length of the CDR3 is 14 residues. CDR3 sequence: CSAPKGREGQPQHF. CDR3 DNA sequence: TGCAGTGCTCCAAAGGGTAGGGAGGGTCAGCCCCAGCATTTT.

This chain's CDR3 is CASMGSRSNQPQHF. In DNA form, the CDR3 reads TGTGCCAGTATGGGATCTCGTAGCAATCAGCCCCAGCATTTT. The chain recombines TRBV19 with TRBJ1-5; no firm D call. CDR3 size: 14 residues. The V gene lost 7 bases and the J gene lost 0 bases, with 10 bases spanning the gap. CDR1 is LNHDA, CDR2 SQIVND, per germline (reference sequence). The whole variable domain, remainder taken from reference TRBV19 and TRBJ1-5, is DGGITQSPKYLFRKEGQNVTLSCEQNLNHDAMYWYRQDPGQGLRLIYYSQIVNDFQKGDIAEGYSVSREKKESFPLTVTSAQKNPTAFYLCASMGSRSNQPQHFGDGTRLSIL.

The chain links TRBV12-3 or TRBV12-4 to TRBJ2-6; D call uncertain. The CDR3 totals 14 residues. The CDR3 DNA sequence: TGTGCTACCACCCGTTCCTCTGGGGCCAACGTCCTGACTTTC. Its protein is CATTRSSGANVLTF.

The chain recombines TRBV28 with TRBJ2-1; D unresolved. Germline loops: CDR1 MDHEN, CDR2 SYDVKM. Trimming left V 2 bases short and J 2 bases short, with 4 bases between. This CDR3 has 13 amino acids. The CDR3 DNA reads TGTGCCAGCAGTTTAACAACCTACAATGAGCAGTTCTTC. Encoded protein: CASSLTTYNEQFF.

The V gene is TRBV29-1, the J gene TRBJ1-5; a possible D gene is TRBD1 (5 bases). This CDR3 contains 14 residues. V lost 2 bases to trimming and J lost 6 bases, with 14 bases between them. CDR1 is SQVTM and CDR2 is ANQGSEA in the germline V gene. The CDR3 bases are TGCAGCGTTGAACAGGAGAAAGGGACTCAGCCCCAGCATTTT. Protein sequence: CSVEQEKGTQPQHF. The whole variable domain, filled in from reference TRBV29-1 and TRBJ1-5, reads SAVISQKPSRDICQRGTSLTIQCQVDSQVTMMFWYRQQPGQSLTLIATANQGSEATYESGFVIDKFPISRPNLTFSTLTVSNMSPEDSSIYLCSVEQEKGTQPQHFGDGTRLSIL.

Many counts were recorded for this clonotype. The CDR3 DNA sequence: TGCGCCAGCAGCTTGGGAGCATCGGTGACTAGCGGCCACAATGAGCAGTTCTTC. Encoded protein: CASSLGASVTSGHNEQFF. V usage is TRBV5-1 and J usage is TRBJ2-1; 9 bases match TRBD2. The germline V gene encodes CDR1 SGHRS and CDR2 YFSETQ. V was pared by 0 bases and J by 5 bases, with 12 bases of the junction left unmatched. The CDR3 is 18 amino acids.

This sequence joins TRBV7-9 and TRBJ2-2; the D call may be TRBD1 or TRBD2 (6 bases each). Germline values: CDR1 SEHNR, CDR2 FQNEAQ (reference sequence). The CDR3 consists of 17 residues. Deletions cut 7 bases from V and 6 bases from J, with 24 bases between. Here the CDR3 DNA reads TGTGCCAGCAACTATCCTGTTGGAGGGCCAGGGGCCGGGGAGCTGTTTTTT. Residues: CASNYPVGGPGAGELFF.

This clonotype was observed at least ten times. The chain uses TRBV5-1 and TRBJ2-5; 9 bases fit TRBD1. V trimming: 5 bases; J trimming: 5 bases; junction bases outside the gene matches: 10. CDR3 length: 15 residues. Germline V CDR1 and CDR2: SGHRS, YFSETQ. The CDR3 loop reads CASSLGQGAAETQYF. In DNA form, the CDR3 reads TGCGCCAGCAGTCTGGGACAGGGAGCGGCTGAGACCCAGTACTTC.

This chain joins TRBV7-9 and TRBJ1-2; D might be TRBD1 (6 bases). V lost 6 bases to trimming and J lost 7 bases, with 18 bases between them. This CDR3 has 14 amino acids. Germline V lookup: CDR1 SEHNR, CDR2 FQNEAQ (reference sequence). The CDR3 sequence: CASSLGGLESGYTF. DNA of the CDR3: TGTGCCAGCAGTCTCGGGGGGCTGGAGAGTGGCTACACCTTC. Combining the CDR3 with reference TRBV7-9 and TRBJ1-2 gives the whole variable domain DTGVSQNPRHKITKRGQNVTFRCDPISEHNRLYWYRQTLGQGPEFLTYFQNEAQLEKSRLLSDRFSAERPKGSFSTLEIQRTEQGDSAMYLCASSLGGLESGYTFGSGTRLTVV.

In regard to this clonotype: A much larger clone differs from this one at a single base, so this may be a read error. The chain recombines TRBV6-1 with TRBJ1-5; D gene ambiguous. The CDR3 is made up of 14 amino acids. With 7 bases removed from V and 1 base from J, the gap between germline ends came to 11 bases. The germline V gene encodes CDR1 MNHNS and CDR2 SASEGT. Here the CDR3 reads CASKGTGSNQPQHF. For the CDR3, the DNA is TGTGCCAGCAAGGGCACTGGGAGCAATCAGCCCCAGCATTTT.

This chain joins TRBV7-8 and TRBJ2-2; D not resolved. CDR3 size: 16 residues. V shed 1 base and J shed 4 bases, with 13 bases lying between them. Looked up from germline, CDR1 is SGHVS and CDR2 is FQNEAQ. The DNA of the CDR3 is TGTGCCAGCAGCTTAGGGCCTAAATTGTCCACCGGGGAGCTGTTTTTT. Its protein is CASSLGPKLSTGELFF. The whole variable domain, remainder taken from reference TRBV7-8 and TRBJ2-2, is GAGVSQSPRYKVAKRGQDVALRCDPISGHVSLFWYQQALGQGPEFLTYFQNEAQLDKSGLPSDRFFAERPEGSVSTLKIQRTQQEDSAVYLCASSLGPKLSTGELFFGEGSRLTVL.

V is TRBV2 and J is TRBJ1-2; D call uncertain. V shed 3 bases and J shed 2 bases, with 4 bases lying between them. CDR1 is SNHLY and CDR2 is FYNNEI in the germline V gene. The CDR3 runs to 12 residues. CDR3 nucleotide sequence: TGTGCCAGCAGTGAGGAGAACTATGGCTACACCTTC. As protein: CASSEENYGYTF. The full variable domain, with the rest looked up from reference TRBV2 and TRBJ1-2, is EPEVTQTPSHQVTQMGQEVILRCVPISNHLYFYWYRQILGQKVEFLVSFYNNEISEKSEIFDDQFSVERPDGSNFTLKIRSTKLEDSAMYFCASSEENYGYTFGSGTRLTVV.

In regard to this clonotype: Sequence at one end of the junction differs from germline and may be a read error. This sequence joins TRBV27 and TRBJ1-2; D not resolved. This CDR3 region has 12 residues. Germline V gives CDR1 MNHEY, CDR2 SMNVEV (reference sequence). The CDR3 sequence: CASSGTNYDYTF. The CDR3 bases are TGTGCCAGCAGTGGAACTAACTATGACTACACCTTC.

This clonotype appeared many times. V and J are TRBV10-3 and TRBJ1-5; no firm D call. Germline CDR1 ENHRY, CDR2 SYGVKD. V was clipped by 0 bases and J by 7 bases, with 13 bases between them. The CDR3 runs to 15 residues. The CDR3 DNA sequence: TGTGCCATCAGTGAGTCGGTCGGGTCAAGCCAGCCCCAGCATTTT. Translated, it gives CAISESVGSSQPQHF.

The chain is built from TRBV11-3 and TRBJ1-1, with TRBD1 matching 8 bases. The V gene's germline CDR1 is SGHNT and CDR2 YENEEA. Germline trimming cut 4 bases from V and 5 bases from J; bases unmatched to any gene: 3. The CDR3 has 13 residues. Here the CDR3 reads CASSSWTGTEAFF. CDR3 DNA sequence: TGTGCCAGCAGCTCATGGACAGGGACTGAAGCTTTCTTT.

This clonotype was seen more than once but under ten times. The chain combines TRBV10-2 with TRBJ2-7, with 10 bases aligning to TRBD2. CDR1 and CDR2 from the germline V gene are WSHSY and SAAADI. With V trimmed by 6 bases and J by 3 bases, 5 bases remained unmatched. The CDR3 is 14 amino acids. The CDR3, as DNA: TGCGCCAGCAGAGCGGGACTAGCGAGCTACGAGCAGTACTTC. Amino acid sequence: CASRAGLASYEQYF.

This clonotype was seen a few times. The CDR3 DNA reads as TGCGCCAGCAGCTTAGAGACTAGCGGGAGAATTCGGTACAATGAGCAGTTCTTC. Protein: CASSLETSGRIRYNEQFF. The chain uses TRBV5-1 and TRBJ2-1; 12 bases match TRBD2. With V trimmed by 2 bases and J by 4 bases, 10 bases remained unmatched. The CDR3 runs to 18 residues. Germline V gene sequence: CDR1 SGHRS, CDR2 YFSETQ.